The T cell receptor beta chain under discussion was sequenced for a study of blood T cell repertoires in COVID-19. Study-wide background: Material from acute and convalescent COVID-19 was sourced from the United States, Italy and Spain. PBMCs, B-cell-depleted T cells, or T cells were the source of the cDNA or gDNA that made up the material.

This clone was detected ten times or more. The CDR3 is 15 amino acids. The V and J ends lost 3 bases and 0 bases, in that order; junction bases with no gene match: 3. CDR1 LGHNA and CDR2 YSLEER come from the germline V gene. Per the original data handling: Amplification of reference gene primers was used by the study to estimate nucleated cell counts. Sequencing used immunoSEQ multiplex PCR; TCRdb keeps in-frame clones, though not all of them. V and J calls and clone size are as listed in that table; D and trimming were resolved from the DNA. The sample includes about 80,000 clones, around 88% of them seen just once.

This rearrangement joins TRBV4-3 to TRBJ1-2, with 8 positions matching TRBD1. Sequencing was done on a sample of peripheral blood. The receptor was isolated from a man aged 80 or over with active or convalescent COVID-19. The CDR3 loop is CASSQAGGANYGYTF. In DNA, the CDR3 is TGCGCCAGCAGCCAGGCAGGGGGCGCTAACTATGGCTACACCTTC.